Listed here is a single T cell receptor beta chain. Enrolled through a virtual design, the participants were between 18 and 89 years of age and came from about two dozen US areas. Cohorts were determined from participant-reported clinical history. This specimen belongs to a study of blood T cell repertoires in COVID-19. Overall study: Sites in the United States, Italy and Spain provided acute and convalescent COVID-19 samples.

Germline assignment: CDR1 MDHEN and CDR2 SYDVKM. V gave up 10 bases and J gave up 8 bases, with 17 bases separating them. The CDR3 extends over 12 amino acids. The data were produced by immunoSEQ multiplex PCR, yet TCRdb's version contains in-frame clones alone and is incomplete. The sample has about 310,000 clones; about 91% are singletons. Sequences were obtained from PBMCs or T cells enriched from blood (not recorded which). The source is a woman between 18 and 29 years old who had recovered from COVID-19. The chain joins TRBV28 to TRBJ1-1, with D possibly TRBD1 on 5 matching bases. The CDR3 protein is CATRPAGLEAFF. The CDR3 coding sequence is TGTGCCACCAGACCCGCAGGGCTGGAAGCTTTCTTT.